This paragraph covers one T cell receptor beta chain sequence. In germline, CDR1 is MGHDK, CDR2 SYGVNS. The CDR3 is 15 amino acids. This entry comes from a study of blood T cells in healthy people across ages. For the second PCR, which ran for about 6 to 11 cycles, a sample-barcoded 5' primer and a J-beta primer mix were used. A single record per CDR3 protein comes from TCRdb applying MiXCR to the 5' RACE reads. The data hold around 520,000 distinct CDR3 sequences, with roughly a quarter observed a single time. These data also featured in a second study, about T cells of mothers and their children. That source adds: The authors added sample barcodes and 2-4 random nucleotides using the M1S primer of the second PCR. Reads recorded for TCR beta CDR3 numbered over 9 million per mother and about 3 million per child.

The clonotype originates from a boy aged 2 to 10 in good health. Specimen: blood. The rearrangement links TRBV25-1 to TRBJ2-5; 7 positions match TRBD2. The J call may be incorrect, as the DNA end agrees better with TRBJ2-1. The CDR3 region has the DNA TGTGCCAGCAGTGAAACGGGAGGCGCCTACAATGAGCAGTTCTTC. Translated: CASSETGGAYNEQFF.